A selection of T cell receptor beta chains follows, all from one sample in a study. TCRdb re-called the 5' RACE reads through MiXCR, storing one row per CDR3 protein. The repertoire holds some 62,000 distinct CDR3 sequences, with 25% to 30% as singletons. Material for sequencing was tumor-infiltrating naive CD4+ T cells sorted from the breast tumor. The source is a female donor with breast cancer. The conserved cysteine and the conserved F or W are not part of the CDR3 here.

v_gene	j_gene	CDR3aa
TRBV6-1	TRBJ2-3	ASSVSSGSPTDTQY
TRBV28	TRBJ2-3	ASSSRLATYTDTQY
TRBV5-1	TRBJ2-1	ASSLGGGYNEQF
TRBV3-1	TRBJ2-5	ASSQNRGTQETQY
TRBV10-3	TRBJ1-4	AISESQGPNEKLF
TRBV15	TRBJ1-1	ATSRDPGAREAF
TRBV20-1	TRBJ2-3	SARDSISNTDTQY
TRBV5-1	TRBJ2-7	ASSLGQGPYEQY
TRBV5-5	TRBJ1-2	ASSVDLDYGYT
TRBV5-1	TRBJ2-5	ASSLADRWSQETQY
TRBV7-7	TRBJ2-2	ASSAILSGELF
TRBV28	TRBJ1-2	ASRRNNYGYT
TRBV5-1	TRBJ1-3	ASSEGQADTIY
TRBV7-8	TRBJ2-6	ASSSNSGANVLT
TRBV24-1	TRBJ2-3	ATSDIGRTGGITDTQY
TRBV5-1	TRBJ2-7	ASSPQGSNYEQY
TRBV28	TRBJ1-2	ASSFRGRDNYGYT
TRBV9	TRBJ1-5	ASSVGMGQPQH
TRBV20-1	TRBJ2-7	SARVGGSSYEQY
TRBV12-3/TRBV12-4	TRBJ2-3	ASTPNTDTQY
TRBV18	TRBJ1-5	ASSPPGQATGQPQH
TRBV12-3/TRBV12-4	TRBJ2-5	ASSRTRWETQY
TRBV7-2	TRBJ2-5	ASSLVAGTTETQY
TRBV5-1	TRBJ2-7	ASSLADDEQY
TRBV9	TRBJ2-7	ASSVEPTSYEQY
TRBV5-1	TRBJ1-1	ASSLGPIMNTEAF
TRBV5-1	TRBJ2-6	ANSLVAGVTGANVLT
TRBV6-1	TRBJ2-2	ASRIGAANTGELF
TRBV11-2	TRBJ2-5	ASSLPWLFYRNRGETQY
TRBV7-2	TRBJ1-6	ASSQNRGTPLH
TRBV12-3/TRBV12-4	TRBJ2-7	ASSYPGQGAGGQY
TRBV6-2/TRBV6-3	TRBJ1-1	ASSSHQGMNTEAF
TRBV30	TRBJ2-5	AWSRGQETQY
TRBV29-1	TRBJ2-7	SVEDRGIGGTYEQY
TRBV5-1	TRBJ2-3	ASSISGNTDTQY
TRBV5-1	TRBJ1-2	ASSLASGTGGYT
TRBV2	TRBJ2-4	ASSEQGKGIQY
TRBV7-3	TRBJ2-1	ASSPSGTSGYNEQF